This T cell receptor (beta chain) comes out of a study of T cell responses to AZD1222 COVID-19 vaccine. Study-wide results and caveats: Following two doses of AZD1222, Spike-specific TCR breadth and depth rose. Nearly half of unique spike-specific TCRs reportedly avoided B.1.351 and B.1.1.7 mutated regions. Clonal diversity was possibly underestimated, and white British individuals and females predominated among donors. Spike was spanned by vaccine-associated CD4 TCRs, with dominance at 160-218 and 743-854.

Details on this clone: Its specificity is not known.

This CDR3 contains 12 residues. The ends were cut back, 4 bases at V and 4 bases at J, with 11 bases in the middle. Germline CDR1 and CDR2: SQVTM and ANQGSEA. Libraries were prepared by immunoSEQ multiplex PCR; TCRdb keeps only in-frame clonotypes and omits some of them. This table has 85,000 to 90,000 clones, about 92% appearing once. This TCR came from an adult in good health. The J gene is TRBJ2-7, the V gene TRBV29-1, with D tentatively TRBD2 (5 bases). The sample consisted of peripheral blood, taken on day 0 of AZD1222 vaccination. CDR3 coding DNA: TGCAGCGTTGCAACTAGAAGGTACGAGCAGTACTTC. Its protein product is CSVATRRYEQYF.